This is a list of T cell receptor beta chains from one sample in a study of a mutant IDH1 vaccine in newly diagnosed glioma. TCRdb keeps only in-frame clones here, not all; method: immunoSEQ multiplex PCR. The table includes over 50,000 clones, approximately 87% detected once. Which antigens these TCRs recognize remains unknown. Source: PBMCs, taken from a glioma patient whose treatment included an IDH1 peptide vaccine. The receptor set was obtained from a man between 18 and 35 years old with glioma. The CDR3 runs from the conserved cysteine through the conserved F or W. Fields, in order: J gene, V gene, clone size, D gene, CDR3 protein, CDR3 DNA. D genes are given only for firm matches. Some rows have no size entry. The others give once, few or many, or a class for an expanded clone.

TRBJ2-7 | TRBV7-8 | once | NA | CASSLLAPYEQYF | TGTGCCAGCAGCCTACTGGCTCCCTACGAGCAGTACTTC
TRBJ2-3 | TRBV11-2 | once | NA | CASSPGEARRSTDTQYF | TGTGCCAGCAGCCCGGGGGAGGCGCGCCGCTCCACAGATACGCAGTATTTT
TRBJ1-2 | TRBV4-1 | NA | NA | CASSFSDGFNYGYTF | TGCGCCAGCAGCTTCAGTGACGGATTTAACTATGGCTACACCTTC
TRBJ2-7 | TRBV5-6 | NA | NA | CASSLYTSSTQGRQYF | TGTGCCAGCAGCTTGTACACTTCCAGTACTCAGGGTAGGCAGTACTTC
TRBJ2-2 | TRBV11-2 | NA | NA | CASSLATWTGELFF | TGTGCCAGCAGCTTAGCAACCTGGACCGGGGAGCTGTTTTTT
TRBJ1-1 | TRBV7-9 | NA | NA | CASSLSSGNPEAFF | TGTGCCAGCAGCTTAAGTAGTGGAAATCCTGAAGCTTTCTTT
TRBJ1-1 | TRBV6-5 | once | NA | CASSSLTGNTEAFF | TGTGCCAGCAGCTCCTTGACAGGGAACACTGAAGCTTTCTTT
TRBJ1-5 | TRBV6-1 | NA | NA | CASSEEALYNQPQHF | TGTGCCAGCAGTGAAGAGGCCCTGTACAATCAGCCCCAGCATTTT
TRBJ2-1 | TRBV4-3 | NA | NA | CASSQDETVISYNEQFF | TGCGCCAGCAGCCAAGACGAAACAGTTATCTCCTACAATGAGCAGTTCTTC
TRBJ1-6 | TRBV12-5 | NA | NA | CASGLDRRLGSPLHF | TGTGCTAGTGGTTTGGACAGGCGACTTGGTTCACCCCTCCACTTT
TRBJ1-1 | TRBV5-5 | NA | NA | CASSSGWGYYEAFF | TGTGCCAGCAGCTCCGGGTGGGGCTACTATGAAGCTTTCTTT
TRBJ2-7 | TRBV10-3 | NA | NA | CAISESGSGTPYEQYF | TGTGCCATCAGTGAGTCGGGTTCGGGTACACCCTACGAGCAGTACTTC
TRBJ1-2 | TRBV19 | NA | NA | CASSIGQVDGYTF | TGTGCCAGTAGTATCGGACAAGTGGATGGCTACACCTTC
TRBJ1-2 | TRBV7-5 | NA | NA | CARSLMCTENYGYTF | TGTGCCAGAAGCTTAATGTGTACGGAGAACTATGGCTACACCTTC
TRBJ1-4 | TRBV6-4 | few | NA | CASSVKSGEKLFF | TGTGCCAGCAGTGTGAAGTCGGGGGAAAAACTGTTTTTT
TRBJ2-1 | TRBV7-2 | NA | NA | CASSLAGTAYNEQFF | TGTGCCAGCAGCTTAGCCGGGACTGCATACAATGAGCAGTTCTTC
TRBJ1-5 | TRBV5-4 | few | TRBD1 | CASSSGGSNQPQHF | TGTGCCAGCAGCTCAGGGGGGAGCAATCAGCCCCAGCATTTT
TRBJ2-3 | TRBV29-1 | NA | NA | CSVDLVRDTQYF | TGCAGCGTTGACCTGGTAAGGGATACGCAGTATTTT
TRBJ2-5 | TRBV4-1 | NA | NA | CASSQEASTPETQYF | TGCGCCAGCAGCCAAGAAGCTAGCACTCCAGAGACCCAGTACTTC
TRBJ1-1 | TRBV7-2 | NA | TRBD1 | CASSLAAQGVEAFF | TGTGCCAGCAGCTTAGCGGCTCAGGGGGTTGAAGCTTTCTTT
TRBJ1-1 | TRBV4-3 | NA | TRBD1 | CASSQRQGAERTEAFF | TGCGCCAGCAGCCAAAGACAGGGGGCAGAAAGGACTGAAGCTTTCTTT
TRBJ1-2 | TRBV30 | NA | NA | CAWSVGIRNYGYTF | TGTGCCTGGAGTGTAGGGATTCGCAACTATGGCTACACCTTC
TRBJ2-7 | TRBV7-9 | NA | NA | CASSSGPDGPYSSYEQYF | TGTGCCAGCAGCTCGGGGCCAGATGGCCCCTATAGCTCCTACGAGCAGTACTTC
TRBJ1-1 | TRBV28 | NA | NA | CASSLPMTGHDGEAFF | TGTGCCAGCAGTCTCCCCATGACAGGACATGATGGTGAAGCTTTCTTT
TRBJ2-7 | TRBV4-2 | once | TRBD2 | CASSQAGTSGFYEQYF | TGTGCCAGCAGCCAAGCCGGGACTAGCGGATTTTACGAGCAGTACTTC
TRBJ2-7 | TRBV7-4 | NA | NA | CASSLGRGDYEQYF | TGTGCCAGCAGCTTAGGCAGGGGTGACTACGAGCAGTACTTC